Presented here are 21 T cell receptor beta chains from one specimen sequenced in a study of T cell repertoires and HLA-DP antigens. Method: immunoSEQ multiplex PCR; TCRdb's copy keeps in-frame clones and lacks some. Of over 100,000 clones listed, 90% to 95% are singletons. The antigens these receptors bind are not known. The sequenced sample was CD4+ T cells from PBMCs. Receptors were obtained from a woman aged 18 to 35 in good health and CMV-seronegative.

V is TRBV2 and J is TRBJ1-2; no firm D call. The V gene's germline CDR1 is SNHLY and CDR2 FYNNEI. Trimming removed 5 bases at V and 4 bases at J, with 11 bases between. This CDR3 has 13 residues. This chain's CDR3 is CASSIRPSYGYTF. Written as DNA, the CDR3 is TGTGCCAGCAGTATACGGCCGTCCTATGGCTACACCTTC.

The chain employs TRBV4-1 and TRBJ1-6; no definite D call. The V and J ends lost 1 base and 4 bases respectively, with 8 bases between them. Germline V gene lookup returns CDR1 MGHRA and CDR2 YSYEKL. The CDR3 runs to 15 residues. The CDR3 sequence is CASSQGQSYNSPLHF. The CDR3 bases are TGCGCCAGCAGCCAAGGGCAGTCTTATAATTCACCCCTCCACTTT.

The J gene is TRBJ1-4, the V gene TRBV11-2, with 7 bases fitting TRBD1. CDR1 is SGHAT and CDR2 is FQNNGV in the germline V gene. Trimming removed 4 bases from V and 4 bases from J; junction bases left unmatched: 6. The CDR3 extends over 15 amino acids. The CDR3 region is CASSSRTGHNEKLFF. The CDR3 nucleotides read TGTGCCAGCAGCTCCCGGACAGGACATAATGAAAAACTGTTTTTT.

This clone was recorded only once. CDR3 amino acids: CASSPYNEQFF. DNA for the CDR3: TGTGCCAGCAGCCCGTACAATGAGCAGTTCTTC. This chain connects TRBV7-2 to TRBJ2-1; D is undetermined. Germline V gives CDR1 SGHTA, CDR2 FQGNSA. The germline V and J ends were trimmed by 5 bases and 4 bases, with 3 bases remaining between them. The CDR3 is made up of 11 amino acids. The full variable domain, completed using reference TRBV7-2 and TRBJ2-1, is GAGVSQSPSNKVTEKGKDVELRCDPISGHTALYWYRQSLGQGLEFLIYFQGNSAPDKSGLPSDRFSAERTGGSVSTLTIQRTQQEDSAVYLCASSPYNEQFFGPGTRLTVL.

The CDR3 spells CASSSEPNSPLHF. CDR3 coding DNA: TGTGCCAGCAGTTCAGAACCTAATTCACCCCTCCACTTT. The V call is TRBV2, the J call TRBJ1-6; D not certain. Germline CDR1 SNHLY, CDR2 FYNNEI. V lost 5 bases, J lost 6 bases, and 8 bases lay in between. CDR3 length: 13 residues. The full variable domain, its missing parts supplied by reference TRBV2 and TRBJ1-6, is EPEVTQTPSHQVTQMGQEVILRCVPISNHLYFYWYRQILGQKVEFLVSFYNNEISEKSEIFDDQFSVERPDGSNFTLKIRSTKLEDSAMYFCASSSEPNSPLHFGNGTRLTVT.

This clone was detected only once. CDR3 loop: CSAMFQTRDRRDTQYF. CDR3 sequence (DNA): TGCAGCGCTATGTTTCAGACCCGGGACAGGAGGGATACGCAGTATTTT. The chain employs TRBV29-1 and TRBJ2-3; 8 bases are a match to TRBD1. CDR1 is SQVTM and CDR2 is ANQGSEA in the germline V gene. The CDR3 is made up of 16 amino acids. Losses at the gene ends were 7 bases for V and 6 bases for J; bases not matched to a gene: 18.

The chain has TRBV19 and TRBJ2-7, with 13 positions matching TRBD2. The trim removed 5 bases at V and 0 bases at J, leaving 10 bases unmatched. Germline CDR1 LNHDA, CDR2 SQIVND (reference sequence). The CDR3 has 18 amino acids. The CDR3 region is CASSSHLGLAGPSYEQYF. In DNA form, the CDR3 reads TGTGCCAGTAGTTCTCACCTGGGACTAGCGGGGCCCTCCTACGAGCAGTACTTC. Filled out from reference TRBV19 and TRBJ2-7, the complete variable domain reads DGGITQSPKYLFRKEGQNVTLSCEQNLNHDAMYWYRQDPGQGLRLIYYSQIVNDFQKGDIAEGYSVSREKKESFPLTVTSAQKNPTAFYLCASSSHLGLAGPSYEQYFGPGTRLTVT.

The V call is TRBV6-5, the J call TRBJ1-2; 10 nucleotides align to TRBD1. The CDR3 has 13 amino acids. The V segment lost 4 bases and the J segment 8 bases; nucleotides outside the gene matches: 4. Germline V gene data show CDR1 as MNHEY and CDR2 as SVGAGI. CDR3 nucleotide sequence: TGTGCCAGCAGTTTCCGGGACAGGGGAGGCTACACCTTC. This gives the protein CASSFRDRGGYTF.

This chain uses TRBV28 with TRBJ1-5, with 8 bases matching TRBD1. The CDR3 runs to 17 residues. Germline V CDR1 and CDR2: MDHEN, SYDVKM. V gave up 6 bases and J gave up 1 base; unmatched junction bases: 11. The CDR3 here is CASSGTGSLISNQPQHF. In DNA form, the CDR3 reads TGTGCCAGCAGCGGGACAGGTAGCCTTATAAGCAATCAGCCCCAGCATTTT. Full variable domain (missing parts from reference TRBV28 and TRBJ1-5): DVKVTQSSRYLVKRTGEKVFLECVQDMDHENMFWYRQDPGLGLRLIYFSYDVKMKEKGDIPEGYSVSREKKERFSLILESASTNQTSMYLCASSGTGSLISNQPQHFGDGTRLSIL.

This clone was found once. The chain joins TRBV28 to TRBJ1-4; 7 bases fit TRBD1. Per the germline V gene, CDR1 is MDHEN and CDR2 is SYDVKM. The V segment lost 5 bases and the J segment 8 bases; nucleotides outside the gene matches: 17. This CDR3 spans 17 amino acids. The CDR3 here is CASSPRLPQGNGEKLFF. CDR3 nucleotide sequence: TGTGCCAGCAGTCCCCGCCTCCCACAGGGGAATGGCGAAAAACTGTTTTTT.

This sequence joins TRBV18 and TRBJ2-4, with 9 nucleotides matching TRBD1. The CDR3 length is 18 residues. The junction had 11 bases not matched to a gene; V was cut back by 5 bases and J by 0 bases. Germline values: CDR1 KGHSH, CDR2 LQKENI. In nucleotides, the CDR3 is TGTGCCAGCTCATCGGGACAGGGCCTCCTTCTAGCCAAAAACATTCAGTACTTC. Amino acids: CASSSGQGLLLAKNIQYF.

The chain links TRBV18 to TRBJ1-3; TRBD1 might be the D (6 bases). CDR3 length: 14 residues. Germline CDR1 and CDR2: KGHSH and LQKENI. Between the trimmed V and J ends, which lost 4 bases and 0 bases, there was a span of 7 bases. CDR3 in amino acids: CASSQGVSGNTIYF. The CDR3 DNA reads as TGTGCCAGCTCACAGGGGGTCTCTGGAAACACCATATATTTT.

The rearrangement uses TRBV9 and TRBJ2-1; maybe TRBD2 (6 bases). The CDR3 runs 13 residues. V was clipped by 1 base and J by 7 bases, with 9 bases between them. Germline CDR1 SGDLS, CDR2 YYNGEE. The CDR3 coding sequence is TGTGCCAGCAGCGTACGGGGGATGAATGAGCAGTTCTTC. It specifies CASSVRGMNEQFF.

V usage is TRBV28 and J usage is TRBJ1-3; 9 nucleotides match TRBD1. The trim removed 3 bases at V and 3 bases at J, leaving 9 bases unmatched. Germline V gene lookup returns CDR1 MDHEN and CDR2 SYDVKM. CDR3 length: 17 amino acids. The DNA for the CDR3 is TGTGCCAGCAGTTTGTGGGACAGGGCGACCTTTGGAAACACCATATATTTT. Translating gives CASSLWDRATFGNTIYF.

The table lists this clone with a few counts. This CDR3 reads CSAAVRGANVLTF. The DNA for the CDR3 is TGCAGCGCCGCCGTCCGGGGGGCCAACGTCCTGACTTTC. The chain has TRBV29-1 and TRBJ2-6; D gene ambiguous. The germline V gene has CDR1 SQVTM and CDR2 ANQGSEA. The V and J ends lost 7 bases and 4 bases respectively, with 11 bases between them. The CDR3 is made up of 13 amino acids. Supplemented by reference TRBV29-1 and TRBJ2-6, the full variable domain reads SAVISQKPSRDICQRGTSLTIQCQVDSQVTMMFWYRQQPGQSLTLIATANQGSEATYESGFVIDKFPISRPNLTFSTLTVSNMSPEDSSIYLCSAAVRGANVLTFGAGSRLTVL.

The chain carries TRBV7-8 and TRBJ1-6; no firm D call. Trimming left V 3 bases short and J 0 bases short, with 12 bases between. In germline, CDR1 is SGHVS, CDR2 FQNEAQ. The CDR3 loop spans 17 amino acids. CDR3 DNA sequence: TGTGCCAGCAGCTTTCGGCCTCTGAGCTCCTATAATTCACCCCTCCACTTT. This translates into CASSFRPLSSYNSPLHF.

The CDR3 is CAWSVFETQYF. The CDR3 DNA sequence: TGTGCCTGGAGTGTTTTTGAGACCCAGTACTTC. V is TRBV30 and J is TRBJ2-5; D not certain. This CDR3 region has 11 residues. V was pared by 0 bases and J by 5 bases, with 4 bases between. CDR1 and CDR2 from the germline V gene are GTSNPN and SVGIG (reference sequence).

The gene calls are TRBV4-2 and TRBJ2-7, with TRBD2 identical over 10 bases. This CDR3 is built from 16 residues. Germline CDR1 reads LGHNA; CDR2 reads YNFKEQ. Germline trimming cut 4 bases from V and 4 bases from J; bases unmatched to any gene: 10. CDR3 sequence: CASSLTRASGSYEQYF. The CDR3 region has the DNA TGTGCCAGCAGCCTCACACGAGCTAGCGGGAGTTACGAGCAGTACTTC.

This clone was picked up one time. As DNA, the CDR3 is TGTGCCAGCAGCTTAAGCGGGAGAGCCTCCTACAATGAGCAGTTCTTC. Translated: CASSLSGRASYNEQFF. This rearrangement joins TRBV11-2 to TRBJ2-1; 8 nucleotides align to TRBD2. Germline trimming cut 2 bases from V and 0 bases from J; bases unmatched to any gene: 3. The length of the CDR3 is 16 residues. Germline V lookup: CDR1 SGHAT, CDR2 FQNNGV.

This chain connects TRBV5-1 to TRBJ1-6; no definite D call. The CDR3 totals 14 residues. Trimming removed 4 bases from V and 2 bases from J, with 7 bases in between. Germline V gene sequence: CDR1 SGHRS, CDR2 YFSETQ. CDR3 sequence (DNA): TGCGCCAGCAGCCCCGGGACCTATAATTCACCCCTCCACTTT. As protein: CASSPGTYNSPLHF. Variable domain in full (rest from reference TRBV5-1 and TRBJ1-6): KAGVTQTPRYLIKTRGQQVTLSCSPISGHRSVSWYQQTPGQGLQFLFEYFSETQRNKGNFPGRFSGRQFSNSRSEMNVSTLELGDSALYLCASSPGTYNSPLHFGNGTRLTVT.

The genes are TRBV7-2 and TRBJ1-2; 8 bases align to TRBD1. Germline V lookup: CDR1 SGHTA, CDR2 FQGNSA. The CDR3 extends over 16 amino acids. The J segment lost 3 bases and the V segment lost 1 base, leaving 7 bases of the junction unmatched. CDR3 nucleotides: TGTGCCAGCAGCTTAGTCTCGTCAGGGGGCGACTATGGCTACACCTTC. This gives the protein CASSLVSSGGDYGYTF.